The clone carrying this TCR beta chain appeared a few times. Its specificity is not known. Germline-derived CDR1 and CDR2 are SGHAT and FQNNGV. Trimming cost V 1 base and J 6 bases, with 10 bases left between them. The CDR3 consists of 14 residues. The sample originates from a study of T-cell memory formation after mild COVID-19. Study information: Largely, the TCR clusters proved donor specific. Study observations and caveats: Mainly CM and EM harbored the contracting CD4+ clones; mainly EMRA harbored the CD8+ ones.

TCRdb analysed the 5' RACE reads with MiXCR anew, one entry per CDR3 protein. Of under 300,000 distinct CDR3 sequences detected, roughly 15% appear once; the ten largest clones hold around 3.8%. The chain combines TRBV11-2 with TRBJ2-1, with a possible D match to TRBD2 (6 bases). The specimen was PBMCs or a T cell subset sorted from them (not recorded which). The clonotype was recovered from a young man who had mild COVID-19 (a few samples of this study predate the infection). Cell type and time point are not known. CDR3 region: CASSLALASNEQFF. The CDR3 DNA reads TGTGCCAGCAGCTTAGCACTAGCCAGCAATGAGCAGTTCTTC.